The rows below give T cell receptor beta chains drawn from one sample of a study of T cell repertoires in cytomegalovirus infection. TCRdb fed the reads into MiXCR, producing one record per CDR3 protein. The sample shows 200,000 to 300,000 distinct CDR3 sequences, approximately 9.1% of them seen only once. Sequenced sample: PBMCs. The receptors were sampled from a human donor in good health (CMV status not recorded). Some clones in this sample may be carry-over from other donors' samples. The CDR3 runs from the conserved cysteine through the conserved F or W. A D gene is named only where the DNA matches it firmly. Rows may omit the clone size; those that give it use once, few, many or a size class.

CDR3 protein: CASSESAGGPLETQYF
CDR3 DNA: TGTGCCAGCAGTGAATCAGCGGGGGGGCCATTGGAGACCCAGTACTTC
clone size: few
D gene: TRBD2
V gene: TRBV2
J gene: TRBJ2-5

CDR3 protein: CSASKPWDTNTGELFF
CDR3 DNA: TGCAGTGCTAGCAAACCGTGGGACACAAACACCGGGGAGCTGTTTTTT
clone size: many
D gene: .
V gene: TRBV20-1
J gene: TRBJ2-2

CDR3 protein: CASSPGLAGGETQYF
CDR3 DNA: TGTGCCAGCAGCCCAGGACTAGCGGGGGGGGAGACCCAGTACTTC
clone size: many
D gene: TRBD2
V gene: TRBV7-6
J gene: TRBJ2-5

CDR3 protein: CASSPGGGYAEAFF
CDR3 DNA: TGTGCCAGCTCACCAGGAGGGGGATACGCTGAAGCTTTCTTT
clone size: few
D gene: .
V gene: TRBV18
J gene: TRBJ1-1

CDR3 protein: CATSDTTETQYF
CDR3 DNA: TGTGCCACCAGTGACACAACAGAGACCCAGTACTTC
clone size: many
D gene: .
V gene: TRBV24-1
J gene: TRBJ2-5

CDR3 protein: CASSLGGPAPDTQYF
CDR3 DNA: TGTGCCAGCAGCTTAGGAGGCCCGGCCCCCGATACGCAGTATTTT
clone size: .
D gene: .
V gene: TRBV11-2
J gene: TRBJ2-3

CDR3 protein: CASSLDPRGRGGYTF
CDR3 DNA: TGTGCCAGCAGCTTAGACCCCCGGGGGCGGGGTGGCTACACCTTC
clone size: many
D gene: .
V gene: TRBV7-2
J gene: TRBJ1-2

CDR3 protein: CASSLRWGQGARTGELFF
CDR3 DNA: TGTGCCAGCAGCTTAAGATGGGGACAGGGGGCTCGGACCGGGGAGCTGTTTTTT
clone size: many
D gene: TRBD1
V gene: TRBV7-2
J gene: TRBJ2-2

CDR3 protein: CASSYSTALVQPQHF
CDR3 DNA: TGTGCCAGCAGTTACTCGACGGCCCTGGTTCAGCCCCAGCATTTT
clone size: few
D gene: .
V gene: TRBV6-2/TRBV6-3
J gene: TRBJ1-5

CDR3 protein: CASSHEITGSYNEQFF
CDR3 DNA: TGTGCCAGCAGCCATGAAATAACTGGGTCCTACAATGAGCAGTTCTTC
clone size: many
D gene: .
V gene: TRBV7-2
J gene: TRBJ2-1

CDR3 protein: CASHPGLAGAGEQFF
CDR3 DNA: TGTGCCAGTCACCCGGGACTAGCGGGAGCAGGGGAGCAGTTCTTC
clone size: few
D gene: TRBD2
V gene: TRBV12-3/TRBV12-4
J gene: TRBJ2-1

CDR3 protein: CASSLSTSWGGDTQYF
CDR3 DNA: TGTGCCAGCAGCTTGTCGACCTCATGGGGTGGAGATACGCAGTATTTT
clone size: many
D gene: .
V gene: TRBV7-2
J gene: TRBJ2-3

CDR3 protein: CAWRGASGTPLHF
CDR3 DNA: TGTGCCTGGAGGGGGGCCTCGGGAACACCCCTCCACTTT
clone size: .
D gene: .
V gene: TRBV30
J gene: TRBJ1-6

CDR3 protein: CASSDRQARDGYTF
CDR3 DNA: TGTGCCAGCAGTGATCGGCAGGCTAGGGATGGCTACACCTTC
clone size: few
D gene: .
V gene: TRBV2
J gene: TRBJ1-2

CDR3 protein: CASSPSTGGPWETQYF
CDR3 DNA: TGTGCCAGCAGCCCGTCGACAGGGGGCCCTTGGGAGACCCAGTACTTC
clone size: many
D gene: TRBD1
V gene: TRBV7-2
J gene: TRBJ2-5

CDR3 protein: CASSLLGNQPQHF
CDR3 DNA: TGTGCCAGCAGTTTATTAGGGAATCAGCCCCAGCATTTT
clone size: many
D gene: .
V gene: TRBV28
J gene: TRBJ1-5

CDR3 protein: CASSKGTGANNSPLHF
CDR3 DNA: TGTGCCAGTAGTAAAGGAACCGGGGCAAATAATTCACCCCTCCACTTT
clone size: many
D gene: .
V gene: TRBV19
J gene: TRBJ1-6

CDR3 protein: CASRWNRGSNQPQHF
CDR3 DNA: TGTGCCAGCAGGTGGAACAGGGGAAGCAATCAGCCCCAGCATTTT
clone size: few
D gene: TRBD1
V gene: TRBV12-3/TRBV12-4
J gene: TRBJ1-5

CDR3 protein: CAWAPGDEQFF
CDR3 DNA: TGTGCCTGGGCCCCAGGGGATGAGCAGTTCTTC
clone size: many
D gene: .
V gene: TRBV30
J gene: TRBJ2-1

CDR3 protein: CASSNNSPLHF
CDR3 DNA: TGTGCCAGCAGCAATAATTCACCCCTCCACTTT
clone size: many
D gene: .
V gene: TRBV7-9
J gene: TRBJ1-6

CDR3 protein: CASMRQEHQPQHF
CDR3 DNA: TGCGCCAGCATGCGACAGGAACATCAGCCCCAGCATTTT
clone size: many
D gene: .
V gene: TRBV10-2
J gene: TRBJ1-5

CDR3 protein: CSANLGTVGYGYTF
CDR3 DNA: TGCAGTGCTAACCTTGGGACCGTTGGCTATGGCTACACCTTC
clone size: few
D gene: .
V gene: TRBV20-1
J gene: TRBJ1-2

CDR3 protein: CSARDTGTLLGEQYF
CDR3 DNA: TGCAGTGCTAGAGATACGGGGACCCTCTTGGGGGAGCAGTACTTC
clone size: few
D gene: .
V gene: TRBV20-1
J gene: TRBJ2-7

CDR3 protein: CASSSAGESTDTQYF
CDR3 DNA: TGCGCCAGCAGCTCCGCGGGGGAAAGCACAGATACGCAGTATTTT
clone size: .
D gene: TRBD2
V gene: TRBV5-1
J gene: TRBJ2-3

CDR3 protein: CASSSRTLGANTGELFF
CDR3 DNA: TGTGCCAGCAGCTCGAGGACTCTAGGAGCGAACACCGGGGAGCTGTTTTTT
clone size: many
D gene: .
V gene: TRBV7-2
J gene: TRBJ2-2

CDR3 protein: CASKGTASETQYF
CDR3 DNA: TGTGCCAGCAAGGGGACAGCTTCGGAGACCCAGTACTTC
clone size: many
D gene: TRBD1
V gene: TRBV2
J gene: TRBJ2-5

CDR3 protein: CASNPAGGFSYEQYF
CDR3 DNA: TGTGCCAGCAACCCAGCGGGGGGTTTCTCCTACGAGCAGTACTTC
clone size: many
D gene: TRBD2
V gene: TRBV14
J gene: TRBJ2-7

CDR3 protein: CASSLWATKGQETQYF
CDR3 DNA: TGTGCCAGCAGTCTCTGGGCCACGAAGGGGCAAGAGACCCAGTACTTC
clone size: few
D gene: .
V gene: TRBV7-6
J gene: TRBJ2-5

CDR3 protein: CASSPDRVRNTEAFF
CDR3 DNA: TGTGCCAGCTCACCAGACAGGGTCCGGAACACTGAAGCTTTCTTT
clone size: few
D gene: TRBD1
V gene: TRBV18
J gene: TRBJ1-1

CDR3 protein: CASSSPTGFSEKLFF
CDR3 DNA: TGTGCCAGCAGCTCCCCGACAGGGTTTTCGGAAAAACTGTTTTTT
clone size: many
D gene: TRBD1
V gene: TRBV11-2
J gene: TRBJ1-4

CDR3 protein: CASSLGGTGDLPLHF
CDR3 DNA: TGTGCCAGCAGCCTCGGGGGGACAGGGGACCTACCCCTCCACTTT
clone size: .
D gene: TRBD1
V gene: TRBV11-3
J gene: TRBJ1-6

CDR3 protein: CASSEEGNQPQHF
CDR3 DNA: TGTGCCAGCAGTGAAGAGGGAAATCAGCCCCAGCATTTT
clone size: .
D gene: .
V gene: TRBV2
J gene: TRBJ1-5

CDR3 protein: CASSLPAGGGVSYNEQFF
CDR3 DNA: TGTGCCAGCAGCCTCCCGGCTGGGGGGGGTGTCTCCTACAATGAGCAGTTCTTC
clone size: many
D gene: TRBD2
V gene: TRBV7-8
J gene: TRBJ2-1

CDR3 protein: CASTQNPNTEAFF
CDR3 DNA: TGTGCCAGCACGCAAAACCCCAACACTGAAGCTTTCTTT
clone size: few
D gene: .
V gene: TRBV6-2/TRBV6-3
J gene: TRBJ1-1

CDR3 protein: CATSETGRSNQPQHF
CDR3 DNA: TGTGCCACCAGCGAGACAGGGAGAAGCAATCAGCCCCAGCATTTT
clone size: .
D gene: TRBD1
V gene: TRBV24-1
J gene: TRBJ1-5

CDR3 protein: CASSADTGISPLHF
CDR3 DNA: TGTGCCAGCAGTGCCGACACGGGCATTTCACCCCTCCACTTT
clone size: .
D gene: .
V gene: TRBV6-6
J gene: TRBJ1-6

CDR3 protein: CASSPGTSGPSEQFF
CDR3 DNA: TGCGCCAGCAGCCCCGGGACTAGCGGCCCCTCGGAGCAGTTCTTC
clone size: .
D gene: TRBD2
V gene: TRBV5-1
J gene: TRBJ2-1

CDR3 protein: CASSDLAGGPSGEQFF
CDR3 DNA: TGTGCCAGCAGCGATCTAGCGGGAGGGCCATCGGGTGAGCAGTTCTTC
clone size: many
D gene: TRBD2
V gene: TRBV7-2
J gene: TRBJ2-1

CDR3 protein: CATSRPTGALEAGELFF
CDR3 DNA: TGTGCCACCAGCAGACCTACAGGGGCCCTTGAGGCCGGGGAGCTGTTTTTT
clone size: .
D gene: TRBD1
V gene: TRBV15
J gene: TRBJ2-2

CDR3 protein: CASSLGGQGTQYF
CDR3 DNA: TGTGCCAGCAGCTTAGGGGGGCAAGGGACCCAGTACTTC
clone size: few
D gene: .
V gene: TRBV7-7
J gene: TRBJ2-5

CDR3 protein: CASRQGFNQPQHF
CDR3 DNA: TGTGCCAGCAGACAGGGGTTCAATCAGCCCCAGCATTTT
clone size: many
D gene: TRBD1
V gene: TRBV7-2
J gene: TRBJ1-5

CDR3 protein: CASSTGPGMIDTEAFF
CDR3 DNA: TGTGCCAGCAGCACAGGTCCGGGGATGATAGACACTGAAGCTTTCTTT
clone size: many
D gene: .
V gene: TRBV7-9
J gene: TRBJ1-1

CDR3 protein: CASTSHKSGNTIYF
CDR3 DNA: TGTGCCAGTACCAGTCACAAATCTGGAAACACCATATATTTT
clone size: .
D gene: .
V gene: TRBV19
J gene: TRBJ1-3

CDR3 protein: CSARGSAGSNNEQFF
CDR3 DNA: TGCAGTGCTAGAGGCTCAGCGGGAAGTAATAATGAGCAGTTCTTC
clone size: many
D gene: TRBD2
V gene: TRBV20-1
J gene: TRBJ2-1

CDR3 protein: CASRTLRSDSYEQYF
CDR3 DNA: TGTGCCAGCAGGACACTTCGGAGCGACTCCTACGAGCAGTACTTC
clone size: many
D gene: .
V gene: TRBV11-2
J gene: TRBJ2-7

CDR3 protein: CASSLVPGLARGGELFF
CDR3 DNA: TGTGCCAGCAGCTTAGTCCCCGGACTAGCGCGAGGCGGGGAGCTGTTTTTT
clone size: few
D gene: TRBD2
V gene: TRBV7-2
J gene: TRBJ2-2

CDR3 protein: CSVADGDNEQFF
CDR3 DNA: TGCAGCGTTGCGGACGGTGACAATGAGCAGTTCTTC
clone size: many
D gene: .
V gene: TRBV29-1
J gene: TRBJ2-1

CDR3 protein: CASSAGIPSYNEQFF
CDR3 DNA: TGTGCCAGCAGCGCCGGGATACCCTCCTACAATGAGCAGTTCTTC
clone size: many
D gene: .
V gene: TRBV7-2
J gene: TRBJ2-1

CDR3 protein: CASSSQQAVEAFF
CDR3 DNA: TGTGCCAGCAGTTCCCAACAGGCGGTAGAAGCTTTCTTT
clone size: many
D gene: .
V gene: TRBV12-3/TRBV12-4
J gene: TRBJ1-1

CDR3 protein: CASSLAGVGARGYTF
CDR3 DNA: TGTGCCAGCAGCTTAGCGGGGGTGGGCGCAAGAGGCTACACCTTC
clone size: .
D gene: .
V gene: TRBV7-2
J gene: TRBJ1-2

CDR3 protein: CSARFPRGFQETQYF
CDR3 DNA: TGCAGTGCTCGCTTCCCCAGGGGATTCCAAGAGACCCAGTACTTC
clone size: .
D gene: .
V gene: TRBV20-1
J gene: TRBJ2-5

CDR3 protein: CASRLGAAETQYF
CDR3 DNA: TGTGCCAGCAGACTGGGGGCTGCGGAGACCCAGTACTTC
clone size: many
D gene: .
V gene: TRBV7-9
J gene: TRBJ2-5